The text below deals with one T cell receptor (beta chain). V was pared by 5 bases and J by 8 bases, with 15 bases between. There are 13 residues in the CDR3. Germline V gene sequence: CDR1 MDHEN, CDR2 SYDVKM. TCRdb's copy holds only in-frame clones and misses some; the assay was immunoSEQ multiplex PCR. The sample has fewer than 250,000 clones, about nine tenths seen once. The source of the sample is a study of blood T cell repertoires in COVID-19. The wider study: There were acute and convalescent COVID-19 samples, and they came from the United States, Italy and Spain. Sources were T cells, B-cell-depleted T cells, or PBMCs; the material itself was cDNA or gDNA.

Recruited during active infection, patients (from Seattle) were subsequently followed longitudinally. The TCR originated in a man aged 50 or older with COVID-19, enrolled during active disease. Sample: peripheral blood. The V gene is TRBV28, the J gene TRBJ1-2; weak D call: TRBD1 (6 bases). CDR3 amino acids: CASSLDRTRGYTF. CDR3 DNA: TGTGCCAGCAGTCTCGACAGGACTCGGGGCTACACCTTC.